This is a list of T cell receptor beta chains from one sample in a study of blood T cell repertoires in COVID-19. Some clones are missing from TCRdb's copy, which holds only in-frame ones; the method was immunoSEQ multiplex PCR. The sample shows 300,000 to 400,000 clones, roughly nine tenths of them seen only once. The sample comprised PBMCs or T cells enriched from blood (not recorded which). All receptors derive from a man aged 55 to 70 who had recovered from COVID-19. Each CDR3 is given without its conserved first and last residue. Size is omitted from some rows. Given values are once, few, many or a class for expanded clones.

TRBJ2-1	NA	TRBV15	ATSRDFVGRGAYNEQF
TRBJ1-5	NA	TRBV19	ASSIGGGGQPQH
TRBJ1-1	NA	TRBV6-5	ASSIGHGGTF
TRBJ2-1	once	TRBV5-1	ASSFGGMGTF
TRBJ1-2	NA	TRBV7-6	ASSPSPTGKIYGYT
TRBJ1-2	NA	TRBV11-3	ASSLGGGNLHGYT
TRBJ2-2	NA	TRBV4-1	ASSQEGRGPNTGELF
TRBJ2-3	once	TRBV27	ASSSRIRGLAGGQSDTQY
TRBJ2-1	NA	TRBV30	AWTRGSGSYNEQF
TRBJ1-2	NA	TRBV27	ASSFSGGYT
TRBJ1-1	NA	TRBV27	ASRRQGVEEAF
TRBJ2-7	few	TRBV15	ATSRGRLAGSEQY
TRBJ2-5	NA	TRBV7-9	ASSHSGVMQETQY
TRBJ1-3	NA	TRBV19	ASSIQGGNTIY
TRBJ2-5	NA	TRBV29-1	SVDSRGETQY
TRBJ2-5	NA	TRBV28	ASTKGGYARHNPQY
TRBJ1-2	NA	TRBV6-5	ASSYSSGQTYGYT
TRBJ1-2	NA	TRBV10-3	AISDPGTAFYGYT
TRBJ1-5	few	TRBV6-2/TRBV6-3	ASSYGGVGQPQH
TRBJ2-1	NA	TRBV5-1	ASSLQGAHNEQF
TRBJ1-2	NA	TRBV14	ASSQAGQGLRGYT
TRBJ1-1	NA	TRBV15	ATSRDRGSTEAF
TRBJ2-3	once	TRBV7-9	ASSLMRVSGTDTQY
TRBJ1-3	NA	TRBV24-1	ATSENTGGGNTIY
TRBJ1-4	NA	TRBV7-9	ASSLAGEEGKLF
TRBJ1-2	NA	TRBV28	ASSLMDRVFYGYT
TRBJ2-1	NA	TRBV4-1	ASSQDPAGGLVSYNEQF
TRBJ2-7	NA	TRBV19	ASSTTGGLAGRYEQY
TRBJ1-4	NA	TRBV30	AWKLLGQSNEKLF
TRBJ1-4	NA	TRBV10-3	AISEQTGNEKLF
TRBJ1-4	NA	TRBV4-1	ASGGTANEKLF
TRBJ2-7	NA	TRBV14	ASSQGRGRADEQY
TRBJ2-1	NA	TRBV7-9	ASSLTSGRYLEINEQF
TRBJ2-7	NA	TRBV5-4	ATNSGGSSYEQY
TRBJ2-3	NA	TRBV18	ASSPGSSGSTDTQY
TRBJ2-1	few	TRBV5-1	ASRSGKEQF
TRBJ2-1	NA	TRBV6-5	AWGERSSYNEQF
TRBJ2-3	NA	TRBV20-1	SARRGDTQY
TRBJ2-5	NA	TRBV6-5	ASSKSGGSQETQY
TRBJ1-2	NA	TRBV6-5	ASSRDSFYGYT
TRBJ1-1	NA	TRBV29-1	SVKGFMNTEAF
TRBJ2-7	NA	TRBV3-1/TRBV3-2	ASSRGGGGEQY
TRBJ2-1	NA	TRBV27	ASSYTTVNEQF
TRBJ2-7	NA	TRBV5-4	ASSLQGPYEQY
TRBJ2-1	NA	TRBV18	ASSRDRGVYNEQF
TRBJ1-2	NA	TRBV7-9	ASSRTGAGGYT
TRBJ2-1	NA	TRBV7-7	ASSPGLAGEGEQF
TRBJ2-2	NA	TRBV7-3	ASSPRREAGGINTGELF
TRBJ1-1	NA	TRBV29-1	SVGGDTEAF
TRBJ1-2	NA	TRBV10-3	AISEPPPDRVPYGYT
TRBJ2-7	NA	TRBV5-1	ASSLRVTYEQY
TRBJ1-4	NA	TRBV18	ASSRQTNEKLF
TRBJ1-1	NA	TRBV18	ASSPQGAEAF
TRBJ2-5	NA	TRBV5-3	ARSYRKGSQETQY